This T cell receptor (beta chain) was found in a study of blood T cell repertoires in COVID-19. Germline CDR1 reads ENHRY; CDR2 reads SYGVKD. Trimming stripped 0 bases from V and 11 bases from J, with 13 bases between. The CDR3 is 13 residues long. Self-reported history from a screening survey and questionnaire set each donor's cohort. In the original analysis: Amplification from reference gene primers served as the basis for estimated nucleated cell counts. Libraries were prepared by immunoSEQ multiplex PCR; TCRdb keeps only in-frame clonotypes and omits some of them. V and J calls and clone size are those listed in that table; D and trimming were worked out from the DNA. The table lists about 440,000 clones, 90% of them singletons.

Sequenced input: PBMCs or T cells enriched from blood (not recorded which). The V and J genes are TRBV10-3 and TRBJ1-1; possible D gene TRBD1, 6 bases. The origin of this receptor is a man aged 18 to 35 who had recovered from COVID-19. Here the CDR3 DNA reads TGTGCCATCAGTGAGTCAACAGGGAGGGCGGCTTTCTTT. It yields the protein CAISESTGRAAFF.